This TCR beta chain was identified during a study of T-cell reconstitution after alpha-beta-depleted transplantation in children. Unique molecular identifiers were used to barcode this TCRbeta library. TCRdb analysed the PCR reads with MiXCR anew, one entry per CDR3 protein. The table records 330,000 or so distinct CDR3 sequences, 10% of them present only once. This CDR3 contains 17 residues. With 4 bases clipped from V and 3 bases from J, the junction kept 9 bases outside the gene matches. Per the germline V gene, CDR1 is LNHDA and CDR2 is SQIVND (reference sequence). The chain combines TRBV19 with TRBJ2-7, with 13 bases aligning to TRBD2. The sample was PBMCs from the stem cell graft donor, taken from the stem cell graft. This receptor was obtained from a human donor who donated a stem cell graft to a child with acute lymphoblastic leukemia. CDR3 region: CASSTGLAGDLFYEQYF. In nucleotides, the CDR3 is TGTGCCAGTAGTACCGGACTAGCGGGGGACCTTTTCTACGAGCAGTACTTC.